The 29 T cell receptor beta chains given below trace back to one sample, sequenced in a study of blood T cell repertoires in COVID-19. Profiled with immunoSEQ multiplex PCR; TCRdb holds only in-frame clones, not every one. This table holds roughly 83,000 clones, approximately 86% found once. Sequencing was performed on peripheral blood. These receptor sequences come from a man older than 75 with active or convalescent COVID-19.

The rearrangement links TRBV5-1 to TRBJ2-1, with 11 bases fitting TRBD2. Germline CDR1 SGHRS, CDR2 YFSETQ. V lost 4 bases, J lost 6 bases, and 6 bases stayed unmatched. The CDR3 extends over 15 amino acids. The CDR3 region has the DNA TGCGCCAGCAGCCTAGCGGGGGGTTTCGTCAATGAGCAGTTCTTC. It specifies CASSLAGGFVNEQFF.

This chain's CDR3 is CASSLAPQTNTGELFF. As DNA, the CDR3 is TGTGCCAGCAGCTTAGCTCCCCAGACGAACACCGGGGAGCTGTTTTTT. V usage is TRBV7-2 and J usage is TRBJ2-2; no firm D call. This CDR3 is 16 amino acids long. The germline V and J ends were trimmed by 0 bases and 0 bases, with 8 bases remaining between them. From germline, CDR1 is SGHTA and CDR2 FQGNSA.

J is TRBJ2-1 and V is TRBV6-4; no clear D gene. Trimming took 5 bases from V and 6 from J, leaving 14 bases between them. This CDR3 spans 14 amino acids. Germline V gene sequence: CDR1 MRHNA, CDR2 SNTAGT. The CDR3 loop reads CASSRDGLGNEQFF. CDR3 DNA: TGTGCCAGCAGTCGCGACGGGTTAGGCAATGAGCAGTTCTTC.

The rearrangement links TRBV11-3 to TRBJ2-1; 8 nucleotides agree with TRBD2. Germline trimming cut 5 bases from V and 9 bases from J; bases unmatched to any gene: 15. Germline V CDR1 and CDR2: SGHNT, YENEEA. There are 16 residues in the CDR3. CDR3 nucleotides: TGTGCCAGCAGCCGTAACACGGGGGGGTTACGGAGTGAGCAGTTCTTC. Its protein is CASSRNTGGLRSEQFF.

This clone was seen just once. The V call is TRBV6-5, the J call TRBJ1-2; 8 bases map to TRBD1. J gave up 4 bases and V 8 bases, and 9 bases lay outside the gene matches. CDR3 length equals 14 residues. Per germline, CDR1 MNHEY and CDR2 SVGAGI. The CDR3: CASHGQGPVYGYTF. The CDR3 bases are TGTGCCAGCCACGGACAGGGACCCGTCTATGGCTACACCTTC.

CDR3 nucleotides: TGTGCCAGTTCAGCGGGGGCCTCGACCACCGGGGAGCTGTTTTTT. Protein sequence: CASSAGASTTGELFF. This chain uses TRBV25-1 with TRBJ2-2; 8 nucleotides align to TRBD2. Germline V gene sequence: CDR1 MGHDK, CDR2 SYGVNS. CDR3 length: 15 residues. The ends lost 9 bases at V and 4 bases at J; junction bases unmatched: 10.

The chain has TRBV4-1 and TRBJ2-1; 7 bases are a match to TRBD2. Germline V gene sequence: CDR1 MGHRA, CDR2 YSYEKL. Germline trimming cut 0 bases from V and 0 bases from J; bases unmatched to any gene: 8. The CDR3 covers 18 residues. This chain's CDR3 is CASSQEISGPSSYNEQFF. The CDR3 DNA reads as TGCGCCAGCAGCCAAGAGATTAGCGGGCCTAGCTCCTACAATGAGCAGTTCTTC.

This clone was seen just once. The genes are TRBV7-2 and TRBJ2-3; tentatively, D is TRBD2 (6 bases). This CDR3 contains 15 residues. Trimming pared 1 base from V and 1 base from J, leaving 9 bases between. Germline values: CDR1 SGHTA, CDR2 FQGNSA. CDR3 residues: CASSLVPGGTDTQYF. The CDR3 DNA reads TGTGCCAGCAGCTTAGTACCGGGGGGCACAGATACGCAGTATTTT.

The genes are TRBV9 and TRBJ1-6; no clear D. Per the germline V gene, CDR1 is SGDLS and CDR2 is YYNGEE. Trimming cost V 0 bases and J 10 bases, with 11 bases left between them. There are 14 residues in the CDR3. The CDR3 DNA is TGTGCCAGCAGCGTAGCTGGCAAAAAATCACCCCTCCACTTT. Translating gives CASSVAGKKSPLHF.

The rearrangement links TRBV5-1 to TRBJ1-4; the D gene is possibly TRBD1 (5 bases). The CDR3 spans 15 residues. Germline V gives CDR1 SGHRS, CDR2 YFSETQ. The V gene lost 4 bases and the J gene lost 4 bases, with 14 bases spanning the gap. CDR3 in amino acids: CASSRAGDLNEKLFF. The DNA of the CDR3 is TGCGCCAGCAGCCGTGCGGGGGACCTTAATGAAAAACTGTTTTTT.

The CDR3 region is CASSQEGQGWYGYTF. The CDR3 bases are TGTGCCAGCAGCCAAGAGGGACAGGGGTGGTATGGCTACACCTTC. The V gene is TRBV14, the J gene TRBJ1-2, with 10 bases aligning to TRBD1. The CDR3 contains 15 residues. The germline gives CDR1 SGHDN, CDR2 FVKESK. With 0 bases clipped from V and 5 bases from J, the junction kept 3 bases outside the gene matches.

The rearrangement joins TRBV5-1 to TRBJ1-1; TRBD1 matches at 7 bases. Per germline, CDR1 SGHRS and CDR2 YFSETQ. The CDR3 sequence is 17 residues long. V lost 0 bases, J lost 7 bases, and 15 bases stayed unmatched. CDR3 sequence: CASSLALSRGQGLEAFF. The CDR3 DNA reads TGCGCCAGCAGCTTGGCCCTGTCGAGGGGGCAAGGTCTTGAAGCTTTCTTT. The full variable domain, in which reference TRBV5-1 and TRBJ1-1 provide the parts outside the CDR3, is KAGVTQTPRYLIKTRGQQVTLSCSPISGHRSVSWYQQTPGQGLQFLFEYFSETQRNKGNFPGRFSGRQFSNSRSEMNVSTLELGDSALYLCASSLALSRGQGLEAFFGQGTRLTVV.

The CDR3 region is CASSLTHNEQFF. In DNA form, the CDR3 reads TGTGCCAGCAGCCTAACTCACAATGAGCAGTTCTTC. The gene calls are TRBV4-2 and TRBJ2-1; D gene unclear. The CDR3 runs to 12 residues. The V and J ends lost 4 bases and 5 bases respectively, with 6 bases between them. Germline V gene sequence: CDR1 LGHNA, CDR2 YNFKEQ.

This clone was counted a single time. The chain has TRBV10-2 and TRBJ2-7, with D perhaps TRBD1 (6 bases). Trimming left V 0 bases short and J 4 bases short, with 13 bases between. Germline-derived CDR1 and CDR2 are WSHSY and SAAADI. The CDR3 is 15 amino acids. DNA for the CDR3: TGCGCCAGCAGTGAGTCAGGACAGATCCTATACGAGCAGTACGTC. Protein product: CASSESGQILYEQYV.

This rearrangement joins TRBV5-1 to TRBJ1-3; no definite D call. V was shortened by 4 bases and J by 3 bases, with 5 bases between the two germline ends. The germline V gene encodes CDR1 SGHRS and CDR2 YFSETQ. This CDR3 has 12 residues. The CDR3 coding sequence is TGCGCCAGCAGCGCGAATGGAAACACCATATATTTT. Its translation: CASSANGNTIYF.

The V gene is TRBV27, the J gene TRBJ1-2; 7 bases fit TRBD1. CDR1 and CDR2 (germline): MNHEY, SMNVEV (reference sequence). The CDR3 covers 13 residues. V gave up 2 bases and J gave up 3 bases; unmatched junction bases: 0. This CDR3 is CASSLTGDYGYTF. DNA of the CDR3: TGTGCCAGCAGTTTAACAGGGGACTATGGCTACACCTTC.

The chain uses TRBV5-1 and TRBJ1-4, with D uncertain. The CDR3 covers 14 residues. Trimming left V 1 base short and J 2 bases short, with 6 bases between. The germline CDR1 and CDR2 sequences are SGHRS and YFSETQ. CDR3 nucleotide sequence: TGCGCCAGCAGCTTGAGCGGGACTAATGAAAAACTGTTTTTT. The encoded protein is CASSLSGTNEKLFF.

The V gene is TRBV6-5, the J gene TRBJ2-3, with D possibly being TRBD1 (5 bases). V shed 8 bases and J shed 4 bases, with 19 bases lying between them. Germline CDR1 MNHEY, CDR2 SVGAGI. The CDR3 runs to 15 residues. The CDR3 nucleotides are TGTGCCAGCGCGCCCCGGACACAGACGGCAGATACGCAGTATTTT. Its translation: CASAPRTQTADTQYF.

CDR3 DNA sequence: TGTGCCATCAGACCTGGGACAGGCCAGCCGGGGTACAATGAGCAGTTCTTC. The encoded protein is CAIRPGTGQPGYNEQFF. The chain combines TRBV10-3 with TRBJ2-1; TRBD1 matches at 8 bases. V dropped 6 bases and J dropped 4; count of bases not matched to a gene: 14. In germline, CDR1 is ENHRY, CDR2 SYGVKD. The CDR3 totals 17 residues.

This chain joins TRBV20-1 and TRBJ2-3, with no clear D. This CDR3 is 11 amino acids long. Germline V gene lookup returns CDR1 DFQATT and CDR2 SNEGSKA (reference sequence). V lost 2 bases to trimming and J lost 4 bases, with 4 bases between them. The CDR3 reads CSARPADTQYF. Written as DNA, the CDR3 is TGCAGTGCTAGACCAGCAGATACGCAGTATTTT.

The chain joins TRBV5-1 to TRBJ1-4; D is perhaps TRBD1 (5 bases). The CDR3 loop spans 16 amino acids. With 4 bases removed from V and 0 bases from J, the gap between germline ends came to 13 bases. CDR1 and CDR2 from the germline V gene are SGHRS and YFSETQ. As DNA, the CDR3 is TGCGCCAGCAGCAGCGGGGTGGGGGCAACTAATGAAAAACTGTTTTTT. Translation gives CASSSGVGATNEKLFF.

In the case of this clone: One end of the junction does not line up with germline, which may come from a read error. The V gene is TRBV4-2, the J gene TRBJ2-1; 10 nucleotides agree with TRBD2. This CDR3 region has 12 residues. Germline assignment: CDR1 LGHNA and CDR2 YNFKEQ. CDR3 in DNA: TGTGCCAGCAGCCTAGAGCGGGGGGGCCTCGTCTTC. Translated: CASSLERGGLVF.

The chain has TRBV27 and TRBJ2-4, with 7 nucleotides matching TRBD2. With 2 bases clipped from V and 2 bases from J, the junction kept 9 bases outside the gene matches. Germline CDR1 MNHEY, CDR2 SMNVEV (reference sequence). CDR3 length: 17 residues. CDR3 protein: CASSLPKRGRSKNIQYF. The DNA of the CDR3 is TGTGCCAGCAGTTTACCAAAGCGGGGACGGTCCAAAAACATTCAGTACTTC.

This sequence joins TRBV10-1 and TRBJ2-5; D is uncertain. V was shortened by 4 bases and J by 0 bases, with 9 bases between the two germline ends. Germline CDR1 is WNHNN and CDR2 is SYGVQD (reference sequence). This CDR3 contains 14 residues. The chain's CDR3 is CASSGAGNQETQYF. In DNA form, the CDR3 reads TGCGCCAGCAGTGGGGCAGGAAACCAAGAGACCCAGTACTTC.

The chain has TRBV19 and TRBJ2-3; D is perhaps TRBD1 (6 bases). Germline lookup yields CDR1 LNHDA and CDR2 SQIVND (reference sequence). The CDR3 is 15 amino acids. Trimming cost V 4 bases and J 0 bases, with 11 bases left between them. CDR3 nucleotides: TGTGCCAGTAGTACGACAGGAGTAAGCACAGATACGCAGTATTTT. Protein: CASSTTGVSTDTQYF.

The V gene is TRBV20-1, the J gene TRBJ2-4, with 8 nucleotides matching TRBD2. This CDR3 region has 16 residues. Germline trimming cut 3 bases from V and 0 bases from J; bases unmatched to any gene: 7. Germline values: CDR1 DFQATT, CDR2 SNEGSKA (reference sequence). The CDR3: CSASDQRELAKNIQYF. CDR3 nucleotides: TGCAGTGCTAGTGATCAGCGGGAGCTAGCCAAAAACATTCAGTACTTC.

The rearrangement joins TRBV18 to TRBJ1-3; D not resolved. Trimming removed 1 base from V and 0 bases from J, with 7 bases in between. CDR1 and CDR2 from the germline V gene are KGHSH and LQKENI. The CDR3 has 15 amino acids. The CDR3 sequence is CASSPLESSGNTIYF. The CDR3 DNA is TGTGCCAGCTCACCACTCGAGAGCTCTGGAAACACCATATATTTT.

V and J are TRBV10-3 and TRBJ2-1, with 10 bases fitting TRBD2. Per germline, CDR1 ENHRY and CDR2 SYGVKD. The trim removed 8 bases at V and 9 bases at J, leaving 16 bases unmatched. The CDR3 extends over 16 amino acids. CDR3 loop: CAIGSGGGSMSGEQFF. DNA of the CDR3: TGTGCCATCGGAAGCGGGGGGGGATCTATGTCGGGTGAGCAGTTCTTC.

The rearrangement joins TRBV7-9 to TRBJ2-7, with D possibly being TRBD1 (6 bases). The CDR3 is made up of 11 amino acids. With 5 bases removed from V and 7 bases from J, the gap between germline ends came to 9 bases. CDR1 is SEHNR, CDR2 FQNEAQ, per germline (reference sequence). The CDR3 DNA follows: TGTGCCAGCAGCCAAGACAGGGAGCAGTACGTC. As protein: CASSQDREQYV.